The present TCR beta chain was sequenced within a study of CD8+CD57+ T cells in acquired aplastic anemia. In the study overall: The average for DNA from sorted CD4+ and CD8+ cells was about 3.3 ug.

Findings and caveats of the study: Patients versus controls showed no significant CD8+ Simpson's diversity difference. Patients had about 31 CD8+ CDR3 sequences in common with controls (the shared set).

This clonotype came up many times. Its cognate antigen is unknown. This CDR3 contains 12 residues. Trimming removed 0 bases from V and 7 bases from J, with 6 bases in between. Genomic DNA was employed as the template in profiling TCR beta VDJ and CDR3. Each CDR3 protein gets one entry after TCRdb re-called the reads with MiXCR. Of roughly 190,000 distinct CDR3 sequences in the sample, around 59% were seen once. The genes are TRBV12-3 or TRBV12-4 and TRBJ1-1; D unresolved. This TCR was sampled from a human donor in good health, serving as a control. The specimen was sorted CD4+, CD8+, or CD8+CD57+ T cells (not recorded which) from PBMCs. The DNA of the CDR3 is TGTGCCAGCAGTTTAGCTTGGGTTGAAGCTTTCTTT. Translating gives CASSLAWVEAFF.